The 12 T cell receptor beta chains given below trace back to one sample, sequenced in a study of T cell repertoires in cytomegalovirus infection. Antigens for these TCRs are unknown. A single record per CDR3 protein comes from TCRdb applying MiXCR to the reads. Found here are roughly 46,000 distinct CDR3 sequences, about a fifth of them singletons; the top ten hold 40% to 65%. The sample in question was CD8+ T cells from cultured PBMCs, obtained from culture after CMV antigen stimulation. These receptors came from a human donor in good health (CMV status not recorded). Some clones in this sample may be carry-over from other donors' samples.

Judged by abundance, this clonotype is medium-sized (0.01 to 0.1%). The chain couples TRBV7-2 to TRBJ1-2, with 10 bases that match TRBD1. In germline, CDR1 is SGHTA, CDR2 FQGNSA. V dropped 5 bases and J dropped 4; count of bases not matched to a gene: 22. CDR3 length equals 20 residues. CDR3 sequence reads: CASSLVRQTGQGFRGYGYTF. CDR3 sequence (DNA): TGTGCCAGCAGCCTAGTACGTCAAACGGGACAGGGGTTTCGTGGCTATGGCTACACCTTC.

The J gene is TRBJ1-2, the V gene TRBV27; TRBD1 agrees at 8 bases. CDR1 and CDR2 from the germline V gene are MNHEY and SMNVEV (reference sequence). CDR3 size: 16 residues. The V segment lost 7 bases and the J segment 4 bases; nucleotides outside the gene matches: 14. The CDR3 nucleotides read TGTGCCAGCACTAAACGGACAGGGTCGAGGGGCTATGGCTACACCTTC. This translates into CASTKRTGSRGYGYTF.

This clonotype was detected only a few times. This chain's CDR3 is CATRGLSNQPQHF. CDR3 DNA sequence: TGTGCCACTAGGGGCCTTAGCAATCAGCCCCAGCATTTT. The chain has TRBV27 and TRBJ1-5, with D possibly TRBD1 on 5 matching bases. The V end was cut by 10 bases, the J end by 0 bases, with 10 bases between. Germline V lookup: CDR1 MNHEY, CDR2 SMNVEV (reference sequence). This CDR3 spans 13 amino acids.

At least ten counts were recorded for this clonotype. This CDR3 is CASSGLAGSSYNEQFF. For the CDR3, the DNA is TGTGCCAGCAGCGGACTAGCGGGGAGCTCCTACAATGAGCAGTTCTTC. The V gene is TRBV7-9, the J gene TRBJ2-1, with 12 bases matching TRBD2. The CDR3 is 16 residues long. Trimming cost V 5 bases and J 0 bases; bases outside gene matches: 2. CDR1 and CDR2 (germline): SEHNR, FQNEAQ (reference sequence). The whole variable domain, remainder taken from reference TRBV7-9 and TRBJ2-1, is DTGVSQNPRHKITKRGQNVTFRCDPISEHNRLYWYRQTLGQGPEFLTYFQNEAQLEKSRLLSDRFSAERPKGSFSTLEIQRTEQGDSAMYLCASSGLAGSSYNEQFFGPGTRLTVL.

This clonotype was observed at least ten times. V and J are TRBV7-2 and TRBJ1-5; D is undetermined. The CDR3 consists of 14 residues. V lost 5 bases and J lost 1, with 9 bases in between. CDR1 and CDR2 (germline): SGHTA, FQGNSA. DNA for the CDR3: TGTGCCAGCAGCCGGGAATGGAGCAATCAGCCCCAGCATTTT. Protein product: CASSREWSNQPQHF.

The V and J genes are TRBV30 and TRBJ1-5; no clear D. CDR1 and CDR2 (germline): GTSNPN, SVGIG (reference sequence). This CDR3 is built from 15 residues. V was pared by 3 bases and J by 4 bases, with 16 bases between. CDR3 sequence: CAWSVTGLGNQPQHF. Written as DNA, the CDR3 is TGTGCCTGGAGCGTAACGGGTCTAGGGAATCAGCCCCAGCATTTT.

This clonotype was seen more than once but under ten times. The rearrangement uses TRBV27 and TRBJ2-1, with 11 bases that match TRBD2. The length of the CDR3 is 18 residues. V was pared by 4 bases and J by 10 bases, with 18 bases of the junction left unmatched. Germline V gives CDR1 MNHEY, CDR2 SMNVEV (reference sequence). CDR3 residues: CASSSISAIAGGGGEQFF. The CDR3 DNA reads as TGTGCCAGCAGTTCCATCTCAGCCATAGCGGGGGGGGGAGGGGAGCAGTTCTTC.

In this sample, this clonotype turned up a few times. The gene calls are TRBV27 and TRBJ2-7; possibly TRBD2 for D (5 bases). Trimming left V 0 bases short and J 2 bases short, with 14 bases between. CDR1 is MNHEY, CDR2 SMNVEV, per germline (reference sequence). CDR3 size: 16 residues. CDR3 nucleotide sequence: TGTGCCAGCAGTTTATCCTTCGGGGATCAAACCTACGAGCAGTACTTC. This codes for CASSLSFGDQTYEQYF.

There are many counts of this clonotype. V is TRBV7-6 and J is TRBJ2-1; D may correspond to TRBD1 or TRBD2 (6 bases each). The CDR3 runs to 17 residues. Germline values: CDR1 SGHVS, CDR2 FNYEAQ. Between the trimmed V and J ends, which lost 0 bases and 0 bases, there was a span of 12 bases. The CDR3 nucleotides read TGTGCCAGCAGCTTAGCGGGGGGCATGAGCTCCTACAATGAGCAGTTCTTC. It encodes CASSLAGGMSSYNEQFF.

Written as DNA, the CDR3 is TGTGCCAGCAGCCCATCCTTCGGGGATTCAAGCTCCTACAATGAGCAGTTCTTC. This codes for CASSPSFGDSSSYNEQFF. The chain combines TRBV7-7 with TRBJ2-1, with D maybe TRBD2 (5 bases). V shed 5 bases and J shed 0 bases, with 20 bases lying between them. The CDR3 sequence is 18 residues long. Germline loops: CDR1 SSHAT, CDR2 FNYEAQ (reference sequence).

For this clonotype: One base away lies a much larger clone, so this may be a sequencing read error. The V call is TRBV19, the J call TRBJ2-7; D unclear. Trimming took off 8 bases at V and 2 bases at J, with 10 bases between the two ends. Germline assignment: CDR1 LNHDA and CDR2 SQIVND (reference sequence). The CDR3 loop spans 12 amino acids. The CDR3 spells CASHVGTYEQYF. The DNA for the CDR3 is TGTGCCAGTCATGTAGGGACCTACGAGCAGTACTTC.

This clonotype was counted ten times or more. This chain links TRBV20-1 with TRBJ2-6; 10 bases match TRBD1. V dropped 4 bases and J dropped 1; count of bases not matched to a gene: 19. Germline CDR1 DFQATT, CDR2 SNEGSKA (reference sequence). The length of the CDR3 is 21 residues. In DNA form, the CDR3 reads TGCAGTGCTACCGGACAAAACGACGGGACAGGGGTTGTGTCTGGGGCCAACGTCCTGACTTTC. It specifies CSATGQNDGTGVVSGANVLTF.